A selection of T cell receptor beta chains follows, all from one sample in a study of shared clonotypes between healthy human individuals. Clones were sequenced by immunoSEQ multiplex PCR, and TCRdb holds only the in-frame ones, with some missing. The sample records around 1.5 million clones, approximately 98% being singletons. The specimen sequenced was naive CD4+ T cells sorted from blood. The receptor source for this set is a man aged 25-45 years in good health. The CDR3 runs from the conserved cysteine through the conserved F or W. D genes are given only for firm matches.

TRBV19	NA	TRBJ1-4	14	TGTGCCAGTAGTATTGACAGACGGCATGAAAAACTGTTTTTT	CASSIDRRHEKLFF
TRBV20-1	NA	TRBJ1-2	10	TGCAGAACCTCAGGGACTGGCTACACCTTC	CRTSGTGYTF
TRBV5-4	TRBD2	TRBJ2-3	16	TGTGCCAGCAGGGGTGAACTAGCGGGATTCACAGATACGCAGTATTTT	CASRGELAGFTDTQYF
TRBV7-2	NA	TRBJ2-3	13	TGTGCCAGCAGCGTCCAACACACAGATACGCAGTATTTT	CASSVQHTDTQYF
TRBV10-3	NA	TRBJ2-7	14	TGTGCCATCAGTGCCGGACAAACTCCTTACGAGCAGTACTTC	CAISAGQTPYEQYF
TRBV7-2	TRBD1	TRBJ2-3	16	TGTGCCAGCAGCCCCGCGGACAGGGCTAGCACAGATACGCAGTATTTT	CASSPADRASTDTQYF
TRBV9	NA	TRBJ2-3	15	TGTGCCAGCAGCGTCGGACCCGGGGACACAGATACGCAGTATTTT	CASSVGPGDTDTQYF
TRBV20-1	TRBD2	TRBJ2-7	11	TGCAGCGGACTAGCGGTCTACGAGCAGTACTTC	CSGLAVYEQYF
TRBV25-1	NA	TRBJ2-1	14	TGTGCCAGCAGTGGGACCTCAATATACAATGAGCAGTTCTTC	CASSGTSIYNEQFF
TRBV28	NA	TRBJ1-1	14	TGTGCCAGCAGTTTAGAGGGGCTCGGCACTGAAGCTTTCTTT	CASSLEGLGTEAFF